This TCR beta chain derives from a study of blood T cell repertoires in COVID-19. Study in general: Donors in the United States, Italy and Spain gave samples during acute or convalescent COVID-19. T cells, B-cell-depleted T cells, or PBMCs supplied cDNA or gDNA.

This CDR3 has 16 residues. With V trimmed by 1 base and J by 3 bases, 5 bases remained unmatched. In germline, CDR1 is LGHDT, CDR2 YNNKEL (reference sequence). As handled by the study authors: The authors estimated nucleated cell counts from reference gene primer amplification. Profiling relied on immunoSEQ multiplex PCR, and the TCRdb table lists in-frame clones only, not all of them. D and trimming come from the DNA, and the V and J calls and clone size come from that table. The table lists about 140,000 clones, over 70% of them singletons. The source of this sequence is a man aged 65 to 79 who had recovered from COVID-19. The rearrangement joins TRBV3-1 (or the pseudogene TRBV3-2) to TRBJ1-4; 7 bases line up with TRBD1. The sample was peripheral blood. The CDR3 bases are TGTGCCAGCAGCCAAGGAACAGGGGCGGCTAATGAAAAACTGTTTTTT. This encodes CASSQGTGAANEKLFF.